The 9 T cell receptor beta chains presented below share a single source sample, sequenced in a study of cytomegalovirus exposure and HLA in healthy donors. PCR employed 60 Vbeta and 13 Jbeta primers. Measured with immunoSEQ multiplex PCR; TCRdb has only the in-frame clones, and not every one. The sample has under 200,000 clones, roughly 60% seen once; the top ten hold about 2.9%. Sequenced sample: PBMCs. These receptors all stem from a man in his forties or fifties in good health and CMV-seronegative.

In its sample, this clone was seen a few times. The genes are TRBV6-1 and TRBJ1-2, with D hard to call. V shed 3 bases and J shed 1 base, with 6 bases lying between them. The CDR3 is 13 residues long. In germline, CDR1 is MNHNS, CDR2 SASEGT. The CDR3 protein is CASSDSVNYGYTF. CDR3 DNA sequence: TGTGCCAGCAGTGACAGTGTTAACTATGGCTACACCTTC.

The chain has TRBV29-1 and TRBJ2-1, with a weak D call TRBD2 (6 bases). CDR3 length equals 11 residues. Germline V lookup: CDR1 SQVTM, CDR2 ANQGSEA. DNA of the CDR3: TGCAGTCTTAGGGAGGACAATGAGCAGTTCTTC. Residues: CSLREDNEQFF.

The rearrangement uses TRBV19 and TRBJ1-1, with 9 bases identical to TRBD1. There are 14 residues in the CDR3. J lost 5 bases, V lost 7 bases, and 8 bases had no gene match. CDR1 and CDR2 from the germline V gene are LNHDA and SQIVND (reference sequence). The CDR3 reads CASITQGAGTEAFF. The CDR3 region has the DNA TGTGCCAGTATTACACAGGGGGCTGGGACTGAAGCTTTCTTT.

The rearrangement uses TRBV5-1 and TRBJ2-1, with TRBD2 matching over 9 bases. CDR1 is SGHRS, CDR2 YFSETQ, per germline. With V trimmed by 0 bases and J by 5 bases, 3 bases remained unmatched. CDR3 size: 15 residues. CDR3: CASSLVASGDNEQFF. CDR3 nucleotide sequence: TGCGCCAGCAGCTTGGTAGCTAGCGGGGACAATGAGCAGTTCTTC.

This chain uses TRBV27 with TRBJ2-5; 8 bases align to TRBD1. The CDR3 is 15 residues long. CDR1 and CDR2 (germline): MNHEY, SMNVEV (reference sequence). V lost 3 bases, J lost 2 bases, and 5 bases stayed unmatched. CDR3 sequence reads: CASSLSTGGQETQYF. The CDR3 DNA reads TGTGCCAGCAGTTTGAGCACAGGGGGACAAGAGACCCAGTACTTC.

CDR3 DNA: TGTGCCAGCACCGACCGCAGGGCCACAGATACGCAGTATTTT. Translated, it gives CASTDRRATDTQYF. The chain combines TRBV6-6 with TRBJ2-3, with a possible D match to TRBD1 (5 bases). Trimming took off 7 bases at V and 2 bases at J, with 13 bases between the two ends. The germline gives CDR1 MNHNY, CDR2 SVGAGI (reference sequence). This CDR3 is built from 14 residues.

This clone showed up just a few times. The CDR3 here is CASSYGLAGGTDTQYF. The CDR3 nucleotides read TGCGCCAGCAGCTACGGACTAGCGGGAGGCACAGATACGCAGTATTTT. This sequence joins TRBV5-1 and TRBJ2-3, with 13 positions matching TRBD2. The CDR3 length is 16 residues. The V gene's germline CDR1 is SGHRS and CDR2 YFSETQ. J was trimmed by 1 base and V by 3 bases; bases with no gene match: 2.

The V call is TRBV6-1, the J call TRBJ2-1, with D unclear. V lost 1 base to trimming and J lost 2 bases, with 12 bases between them. Looked up from germline, CDR1 is MNHNS and CDR2 is SASEGT. This CDR3 region has 16 residues. The DNA of the CDR3 is TGTGCCAGCAGTGAAGGAAGCAGGTGGCCCTACAATGAGCAGTTCTTC. Encoded protein: CASSEGSRWPYNEQFF.

This clone has just a few counts. V gene TRBV19 combines with J gene TRBJ2-3; 9 nucleotides agree with TRBD2. The V gene's germline CDR1 is LNHDA and CDR2 SQIVND (reference sequence). The CDR3 length is 18 residues. The V gene end was trimmed by 0 bases and the J gene end by 6 bases; junction bases not matched to a gene: 13. The CDR3 protein is CASSIEGPTAGGRDTQYF. The CDR3 DNA is TGTGCCAGTAGTATAGAAGGCCCGACAGCGGGGGGCAGGGATACGCAGTATTTT.